A selection of T cell receptor beta chains follows, all from one sample in a study of long-term antiretroviral therapy in people with HIV. The data were produced by immunoSEQ multiplex PCR, yet TCRdb's version contains in-frame clones alone and is incomplete. The data hold around 30,000 clones, with 80% to 85% observed a single time. The sample here was unsorted PBMCs, taken 0.4 years after starting antiretroviral therapy. Receptors were obtained from a man aged 18 to 29 with HIV. The CDR3 runs from the conserved cysteine through the conserved F or W. D genes are given only for firm matches. A row's size may be missing; if present it is once, few, many or a size class.

d_call clone_size cdr3_length j_call v_call cdr3_aa cdr3_nt
TRBD1 once 14 TRBJ1-2 TRBV7-9 CASSLRQGSDGYTF TGTGCCAGCAGCCTAAGACAGGGGTCCGACGGCTACACCTTC
NA NA 15 TRBJ2-5 TRBV13 CASSLGWTTQETQYF TGTGCCAGCAGCCTGGGCTGGACTACCCAAGAGACCCAGTACTTC
NA NA 13 TRBJ2-7 TRBV4-2 CASSGGAAYEQYF TGTGCCAGCAGCGGAGGGGCCGCCTACGAGCAGTACTTC
NA once 12 TRBJ1-2 TRBV6-5 CASGFKGYGYTF TGTGCCAGCGGATTTAAGGGATATGGCTACACCTTC
NA NA 16 TRBJ2-7 TRBV11-3 CASSFPWGASAYEQYF TGTGCCAGCAGCTTCCCGTGGGGGGCTTCCGCCTACGAGCAGTACTTC
TRBD1 NA 15 TRBJ1-4 TRBV5-5 CASSFRGQANEKLFF TGTGCCAGCAGCTTCAGGGGACAGGCTAATGAAAAACTGTTTTTT
NA NA 15 TRBJ2-1 TRBV6-5 CASSYAIHFYNEQFF TGTGCCAGCAGTTACGCCATCCATTTCTACAATGAGCAGTTCTTC
NA NA 13 TRBJ2-7 TRBV19 CASSIGGGYEQYF TGTGCCAGTAGTATAGGTGGGGGATACGAGCAGTACTTC
TRBD2 NA 14 TRBJ2-7 TRBV27 CASSLFSGGPDLYF TGTGCCAGCAGTTTATTTTCGGGGGGTCCCGATCTGTACTTC
NA once 14 TRBJ2-7 TRBV15 CATSRSGQPYEQYF TGTGCCACCAGCAGATCGGGACAACCCTACGAGCAGTACTTC
NA NA 14 TRBJ1-1 TRBV14 CASSPGGWNTEAFF TGTGCCAGCAGCCCTGGGGGGTGGAACACTGAAGCTTTCTTT
NA NA 14 TRBJ2-2 TRBV7-2 CASSLGRGPGELFF TGTGCCAGCAGCTTGGGTCGGGGACCCGGGGAGCTGTTTTTT
NA NA 16 TRBJ1-4 TRBV12-5 CASGLSGGKLKEKLFF TGTGCTAGTGGTTTGAGTGGGGGCAAATTGAAAGAAAAACTGTTTTTT
NA NA 16 TRBJ1-1 TRBV11-2 CASSLPDIYVNTEAFF TGTGCCAGCAGCTTACCGGACATTTACGTGAACACTGAAGCTTTCTTT
NA few 13 TRBJ2-3 TRBV2 CASEDRSTDTQYF TGTGCCAGCGAGGACCGTAGCACAGATACGCAGTATTTT
NA NA 15 TRBJ2-7 TRBV9 CASSVADGVRYEQYF TGTGCCAGCAGCGTAGCTGACGGGGTACGATACGAGCAGTACTTC
TRBD1 NA 13 TRBJ1-1 TRBV19 CATQDRGNTEAFF TGTGCCACCCAGGACAGGGGGAACACTGAAGCTTTCTTT
NA once 18 TRBJ2-1 TRBV7-6 CASSLEWAGGPYYNEQFF TGTGCCAGCAGCTTAGAGTGGGCTGGGGGTCCCTACTACAATGAGCAGTTCTTC
NA NA 12 TRBJ2-3 TRBV7-9 CASSYGADTQYF TGTGCCAGCAGCTATGGAGCCGATACGCAGTATTTT
TRBD1 NA 15 TRBJ2-7 TRBV27 CASSLRTGLDYEQYF TGTGCCAGCAGTTTGCGGACAGGCCTCGACTACGAGCAGTACTTC
NA NA 13 TRBJ2-1 TRBV5-1 CASSLRAPNEQFF TGCGCCAGCAGCTTGCGCGCACCCAATGAGCAGTTCTTC
NA NA 14 TRBJ2-2 TRBV28 CASSGTVATGELFF TGTGCCAGCAGTGGGACGGTTGCCACCGGGGAGCTGTTTTTT
NA NA 15 TRBJ1-5 TRBV6-5 CASSYSGNSNQPQHF TGTGCCAGCAGTTACTCTGGTAATAGCAATCAGCCCCAGCATTTT
NA NA 15 TRBJ2-2 TRBV7-9 CASSFALSGAGELFF TGTGCCAGCAGCTTCGCGTTATCAGGGGCCGGGGAGCTGTTTTTT
NA NA 13 TRBJ2-2 TRBV19 CASSIDSTGELFF TGTGCCAGTAGTATAGACTCGACCGGGGAGCTGTTTTTT
NA NA 13 TRBJ2-7 TRBV7-8 CASSLRLSYEQYF TGTGCCAGCAGCCTAAGATTATCCTACGAGCAGTACTTC
TRBD1 NA 16 TRBJ1-1 TRBV9 CASSVGDRVMNTEAFF TGTGCCAGCAGCGTGGGGGACAGGGTAATGAACACTGAAGCTTTCTTT
TRBD2 NA 18 TRBJ2-1 TRBV7-8 CASSFPSGRAVGYNEQFF TGTGCCAGCAGCTTTCCTAGCGGGAGGGCCGTCGGCTACAATGAGCAGTTCTTC
NA NA 14 TRBJ2-7 TRBV4-1 CASSPPGGPREQYF TGCGCCAGCAGCCCCCCCGGCGGGCCCCGCGAGCAGTACTTC
NA NA 18 TRBJ1-4 TRBV7-9 CASSPSGAFVATNEKLFF TGTGCCAGCAGCCCCTCAGGGGCCTTTGTTGCAACTAATGAAAAACTGTTTTTT
NA NA 17 TRBJ2-1 TRBV2 CAITGASPSFTYNEQFF TGTGCCATAACCGGGGCCTCTCCCTCCTTTACCTACAATGAGCAGTTCTTC
TRBD1 NA 14 TRBJ2-7 TRBV5-6 CASSPGTGSVGQYF TGTGCCAGCAGCCCCGGGACAGGGAGTGTAGGACAGTACTTC
TRBD2 NA 16 TRBJ2-3 TRBV2 CASSPWTSGGRNTQYF TGTGCCAGCAGCCCTTGGACTAGCGGGGGGCGAAATACGCAGTATTTT
TRBD1 NA 14 TRBJ1-5 TRBV6-5 CASSLQGNNQPQHF TGTGCCAGCAGTCTACAGGGGAACAATCAGCCCCAGCATTTT
NA NA 14 TRBJ1-5 TRBV9 CASSVGGSNQPQHF TGTGCCAGCAGCGTAGGGGGTAGCAATCAGCCCCAGCATTTT
TRBD1 NA 15 TRBJ2-1 TRBV11-3 CASSFGGQGPHEQFF TGTGCCAGCAGCTTCGGGGGACAGGGTCCCCATGAGCAGTTCTTC
NA NA 15 TRBJ2-7 TRBV11-2 CASSLEGLGTYEQYF TGTGCCAGCAGCTTAGAAGGACTCGGGACGTACGAGCAGTACTTC
NA once 16 TRBJ2-1 TRBV7-8 CASSLTGLPPYNEQFF TGTGCCAGCAGCTTAACAGGCCTACCTCCCTACAATGAGCAGTTCTTC
NA NA 15 TRBJ2-1 TRBV7-9 CASSLGTLRGNEQFF TGTGCCAGCAGCTTAGGGACTTTAAGAGGAAATGAGCAGTTCTTC
NA NA 17 TRBJ2-3 TRBV5-1 CASSLSGSRALTDTQYF TGCGCCAGCAGCTTGAGTGGGAGTCGGGCGCTCACAGATACGCAGTATTTT
NA few 12 TRBJ1-2 TRBV27 CASRGSDSGYTF TGTGCCAGCAGGGGATCCGACAGTGGCTACACCTTC
NA NA 13 TRBJ2-7 TRBV25-1 CASSELFTGEQYF TGTGCCAGCAGTGAATTATTCACAGGCGAGCAGTACTTC
TRBD2 NA 15 TRBJ2-1 TRBV7-3 CASSLGAGGINEQFF TGTGCCAGCAGCTTAGGAGCGGGAGGGATAAATGAGCAGTTCTTC
TRBD1 NA 14 TRBJ2-7 TRBV6-6 CASKPGQGFYEQYF TGTGCCAGCAAACCGGGACAGGGATTCTACGAGCAGTACTTC
NA NA 12 TRBJ2-3 TRBV9 CASSVEQDTQYF TGTGCCAGCAGCGTTGAGCAAGATACGCAGTATTTT